These 19 T cell receptor beta chains share one sample of origin, sequenced in a study of cytomegalovirus exposure and HLA in healthy donors. Use of 60 Vbeta and 13 Jbeta primers characterized the PCR. Generated by immunoSEQ multiplex PCR, the TCRdb table keeps only in-frame clones and is missing some. The sample yields roughly 81,000 clones, over 75% seen once. Material for sequencing was PBMCs. The receptors here all came from a boy younger than 18 in good health and CMV-seronegative.

This clone was detected only once. This chain links TRBV7-2 with TRBJ1-5, with D hard to call. The CDR3 totals 14 residues. Germline V gene sequence: CDR1 SGHTA, CDR2 FQGNSA. The V end was cut by 3 bases, the J end by 5 bases, with 11 bases between. The CDR3 is CASSFRDTDQPQHF. As DNA, the CDR3 is TGTGCCAGCAGCTTTCGAGACACCGATCAGCCCCAGCATTTT.

The chain carries TRBV7-2 and TRBJ1-2, with TRBD1 as a possible D gene (6 bases). The germline V and J ends were trimmed by 5 bases and 4 bases, with 17 bases remaining between them. The CDR3 loop spans 15 amino acids. In germline, CDR1 is SGHTA, CDR2 FQGNSA. In nucleotides, the CDR3 is TGTGCCAGCAGCACCCGACAGGAAGGGAGCTATGGCTACACCTTC. This gives the protein CASSTRQEGSYGYTF.

The CDR3 DNA follows: TGTGCCAGCAGACGGGACAGGGATAGCAATCAGCCCCAGCATTTT. Its translation: CASRRDRDSNQPQHF. The J gene is TRBJ1-5, the V gene TRBV6-5; the match to TRBD1 covers 9 bases. This CDR3 comprises 15 residues. Germline trimming cut 6 bases from V and 0 bases from J; bases unmatched to any gene: 3. Germline-derived CDR1 and CDR2 are MNHEY and SVGAGI.

The chain joins TRBV13 to TRBJ2-3, with TRBD1 matching 10 bases. J lost 5 bases, V lost 5 bases, and 7 bases had no gene match. CDR1 PRHDT and CDR2 FYEKMQ come from the germline V gene (reference sequence). The CDR3 totals 15 residues. This chain's CDR3 is CASSKTGGVVDTQYF. The CDR3, as DNA: TGTGCCAGCAGCAAGACAGGGGGCGTTGTAGATACGCAGTATTTT.

The chain links TRBV27 to TRBJ2-7; TRBD2 might be the D (6 bases). The CDR3 runs 12 residues. V was cut by 10 bases and J by 4 bases, with 14 bases left in between. Germline-derived CDR1 and CDR2 are MNHEY and SMNVEV (reference sequence). The CDR3 protein is CATGSGHYEQYF. As DNA, the CDR3 is TGTGCCACCGGGAGCGGGCATTACGAGCAGTACTTC.

The genes are TRBV7-9 and TRBJ2-3; D is uncertain. Germline CDR1 SEHNR, CDR2 FQNEAQ (reference sequence). The V gene lost 4 bases and the J gene lost 2 bases, with 10 bases spanning the gap. This CDR3 spans 14 amino acids. This chain's CDR3 is CASSSWRLTDTQYF. The CDR3 nucleotides read TGTGCCAGCAGCTCTTGGCGACTCACAGATACGCAGTATTTT.

The chain uses TRBV9 and TRBJ1-2; a weak D match, TRBD1 (6 bases). The CDR3 length is 13 residues. Germline V gene sequence: CDR1 SGDLS, CDR2 YYNGEE. V was trimmed by 4 bases and J by 3 bases, leaving 10 bases between them. CDR3 protein: CASSRRTDYGYTF. In DNA form, the CDR3 reads TGTGCCAGCAGCCGTCGGACAGACTATGGCTACACCTTC.

The rearrangement joins TRBV5-4 to TRBJ1-4; 9 bases are a match to TRBD1. V dropped 4 bases and J dropped 13; count of bases not matched to a gene: 8. Germline-derived CDR1 and CDR2 are SGHNT and YYREEE (reference sequence). This CDR3 is 13 amino acids long. The CDR3 reads CASSTRDRDGLFF. DNA for the CDR3: TGTGCCAGCAGCACCCGGGACAGGGATGGACTGTTTTTT. Full variable domain (rest looked up from reference TRBV5-4 and TRBJ1-4): ETGVTQSPTHLIKTRGQQVTLRCSSQSGHNTVSWYQQALGQGPQFIFQYYREEENGRGNFPPRFSGLQFPNYSSELNVNALELDDSALYLCASSTRDRDGLFFGSGTQLSVL.

CDR3: CAWSQGVTTNEKLFF. Here the CDR3 DNA reads TGTGCCTGGAGTCAAGGGGTGACAACTAATGAAAAACTGTTTTTT. The chain recombines TRBV30 with TRBJ1-4; D might be TRBD1 (5 bases). The germline gives CDR1 GTSNPN, CDR2 SVGIG (reference sequence). V lost 2 bases and J lost 0, with 10 bases in between. The CDR3 runs to 15 residues.

The gene calls are TRBV5-6 and TRBJ1-2; the D gene is possibly TRBD1 (6 bases). The germline V gene encodes CDR1 SGHDT and CDR2 YYEEEE. V lost 7 bases to trimming and J lost 4 bases, with 14 bases between them. The CDR3 runs 13 residues. The CDR3 DNA sequence: TGTGCCAGCGCAATACAGGGAGCCTATGGCTACACCTTC. As protein: CASAIQGAYGYTF.

This clone was found a few times. The chain carries TRBV25-1 and TRBJ1-4; D is undetermined. The V and J ends lost 4 bases and 4 bases respectively, with 16 bases between them. CDR1 is MGHDK, CDR2 SYGVNS, per germline. The CDR3 is 16 amino acids. The CDR3 sequence is CASSAGEKPYNEKLFF. CDR3 in DNA: TGTGCCAGCAGTGCAGGTGAAAAGCCCTATAATGAAAAACTGTTTTTT.

The V call is TRBV18, the J call TRBJ1-1; no definite D call. The ends were cut back, 0 bases at V and 2 bases at J, with 10 bases in the middle. The CDR3 is 15 amino acids. The germline V gene has CDR1 KGHSH and CDR2 LQKENI. The CDR3 DNA follows: TGTGCCAGCTCACCACCTGAAGCCCTTAACACTGAAGCTTTCTTT. This encodes CASSPPEALNTEAFF. The full variable domain, completed using reference TRBV18 and TRBJ1-1, is NAGVMQNPRHLVRRRGQEARLRCSPMKGHSHVYWYRQLPEEGLKFMVYLQKENIIDESGMPKERFSAEFPKEGPSILRIQQVVRGDSAAYFCASSPPEALNTEAFFGQGTRLTVV.

The chain uses TRBV6-5 and TRBJ1-4; 10 bases are shared with TRBD1. Losses at the gene ends were 0 bases for V and 5 bases for J; bases not matched to a gene: 0. The germline gives CDR1 MNHEY, CDR2 SVGAGI. The CDR3 has 15 amino acids. The CDR3 sequence is CASSYSTGGNEKLFF. CDR3 nucleotide sequence: TGTGCCAGCAGTTACTCGACAGGGGGCAATGAAAAACTGTTTTTT.

In its sample, this clone was seen once. The genes are TRBV2 and TRBJ2-3; TRBD2 matches at 10 bases. The CDR3 has 16 amino acids. Losses at the gene ends were 6 bases for V and 10 bases for J; bases not matched to a gene: 16. Germline-derived CDR1 and CDR2 are SNHLY and FYNNEI. In nucleotides, the CDR3 is TGTGCCAGCAGGAAGGGACTAGCGCGGGGTCGTAGGGCGCAGTATTTT. It specifies CASRKGLARGRRAQYF.

This rearrangement joins TRBV4-1 to TRBJ1-4; no clear D gene. Germline V gene sequence: CDR1 MGHRA, CDR2 YSYEKL. CDR3 length: 15 amino acids. Trimming removed 0 bases at V and 0 bases at J, with 5 bases between. CDR3 residues: CASSQELTTNEKLFF. The CDR3 DNA reads TGCGCCAGCAGCCAAGAGTTAACAACTAATGAAAAACTGTTTTTT.

The chain recombines TRBV5-6 with TRBJ2-1; 10 bases align to TRBD2. V trimming: 6 bases; J trimming: 6 bases; junction bases outside the gene matches: 9. This CDR3 spans 15 amino acids. The germline V gene has CDR1 SGHDT and CDR2 YYEEEE. CDR3 bases: TGTGCCAGCATCCACAGGACTAGCGGCCCCAATGAGCAGTTCTTC. Amino acids: CASIHRTSGPNEQFF.

This clone came up once. The chain recombines TRBV19 with TRBJ1-5; 9 bases match TRBD1. V was clipped by 3 bases and J by 6 bases; unmatched bases: 6. Germline loops: CDR1 LNHDA, CDR2 SQIVND (reference sequence). There are 15 residues in the CDR3. This CDR3 reads CASSMGQGWSQPQHF. The CDR3 region has the DNA TGTGCCAGTAGTATGGGACAGGGCTGGTCTCAGCCCCAGCATTTT.

The gene calls are TRBV5-1 and TRBJ1-2; D perhaps matches TRBD1 (5 bases). The CDR3 runs to 15 residues. V lost 3 bases to trimming and J lost 7 bases, with 19 bases between them. The germline V gene encodes CDR1 SGHRS and CDR2 YFSETQ. CDR3 bases: TGCGCCAGCAGCTCCGCCGGGGGAGGCCCGCTTGGCTACACCTTC. It translates to CASSSAGGGPLGYTF.

J is TRBJ2-1 and V is TRBV19, with 9 nucleotides matching TRBD1. CDR3 length: 15 residues. CDR1 is LNHDA, CDR2 SQIVND, per germline (reference sequence). V shed 8 bases, J shed 6 bases, and the junction held 11 bases outside the gene matches. CDR3 in amino acids: CASYSPGTGSNEQFF. CDR3 coding DNA: TGTGCCAGTTATTCTCCCGGGACAGGGTCCAATGAGCAGTTCTTC.